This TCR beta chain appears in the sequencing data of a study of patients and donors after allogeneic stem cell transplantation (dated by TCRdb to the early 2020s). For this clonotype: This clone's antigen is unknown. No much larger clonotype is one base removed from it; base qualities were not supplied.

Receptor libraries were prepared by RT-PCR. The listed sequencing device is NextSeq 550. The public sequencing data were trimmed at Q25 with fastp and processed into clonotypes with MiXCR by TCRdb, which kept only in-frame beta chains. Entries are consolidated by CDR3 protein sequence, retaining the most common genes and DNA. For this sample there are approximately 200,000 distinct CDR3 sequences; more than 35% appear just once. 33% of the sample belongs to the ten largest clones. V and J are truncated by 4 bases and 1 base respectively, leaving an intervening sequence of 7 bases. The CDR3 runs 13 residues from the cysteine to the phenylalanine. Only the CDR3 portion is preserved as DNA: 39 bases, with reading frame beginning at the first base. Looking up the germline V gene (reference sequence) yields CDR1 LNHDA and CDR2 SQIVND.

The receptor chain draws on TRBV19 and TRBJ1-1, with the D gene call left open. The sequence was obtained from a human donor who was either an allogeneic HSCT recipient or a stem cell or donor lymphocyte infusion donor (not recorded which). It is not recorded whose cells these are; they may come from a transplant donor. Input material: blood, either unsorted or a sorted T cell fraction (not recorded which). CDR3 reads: CASSKRQNTEAFF. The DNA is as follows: TGTGCCAGTAGTAAAAGACAGAACACTGAAGCTTTCTTT.